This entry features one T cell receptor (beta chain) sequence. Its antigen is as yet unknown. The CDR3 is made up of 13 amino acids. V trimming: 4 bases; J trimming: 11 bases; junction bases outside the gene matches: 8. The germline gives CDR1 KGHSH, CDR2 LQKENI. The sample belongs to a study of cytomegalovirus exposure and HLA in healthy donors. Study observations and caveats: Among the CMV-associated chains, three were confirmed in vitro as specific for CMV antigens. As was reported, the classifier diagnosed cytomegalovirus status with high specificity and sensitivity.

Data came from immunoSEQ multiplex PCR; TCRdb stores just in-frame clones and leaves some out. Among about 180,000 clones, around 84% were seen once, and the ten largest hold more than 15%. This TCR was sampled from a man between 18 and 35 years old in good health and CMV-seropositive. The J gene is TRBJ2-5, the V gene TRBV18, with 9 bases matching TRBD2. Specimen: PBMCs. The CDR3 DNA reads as TGTGCCAGCTCACAGACTAGCGGCCTCCCTCAGTACTTC. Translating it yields CASSQTSGLPQYF.